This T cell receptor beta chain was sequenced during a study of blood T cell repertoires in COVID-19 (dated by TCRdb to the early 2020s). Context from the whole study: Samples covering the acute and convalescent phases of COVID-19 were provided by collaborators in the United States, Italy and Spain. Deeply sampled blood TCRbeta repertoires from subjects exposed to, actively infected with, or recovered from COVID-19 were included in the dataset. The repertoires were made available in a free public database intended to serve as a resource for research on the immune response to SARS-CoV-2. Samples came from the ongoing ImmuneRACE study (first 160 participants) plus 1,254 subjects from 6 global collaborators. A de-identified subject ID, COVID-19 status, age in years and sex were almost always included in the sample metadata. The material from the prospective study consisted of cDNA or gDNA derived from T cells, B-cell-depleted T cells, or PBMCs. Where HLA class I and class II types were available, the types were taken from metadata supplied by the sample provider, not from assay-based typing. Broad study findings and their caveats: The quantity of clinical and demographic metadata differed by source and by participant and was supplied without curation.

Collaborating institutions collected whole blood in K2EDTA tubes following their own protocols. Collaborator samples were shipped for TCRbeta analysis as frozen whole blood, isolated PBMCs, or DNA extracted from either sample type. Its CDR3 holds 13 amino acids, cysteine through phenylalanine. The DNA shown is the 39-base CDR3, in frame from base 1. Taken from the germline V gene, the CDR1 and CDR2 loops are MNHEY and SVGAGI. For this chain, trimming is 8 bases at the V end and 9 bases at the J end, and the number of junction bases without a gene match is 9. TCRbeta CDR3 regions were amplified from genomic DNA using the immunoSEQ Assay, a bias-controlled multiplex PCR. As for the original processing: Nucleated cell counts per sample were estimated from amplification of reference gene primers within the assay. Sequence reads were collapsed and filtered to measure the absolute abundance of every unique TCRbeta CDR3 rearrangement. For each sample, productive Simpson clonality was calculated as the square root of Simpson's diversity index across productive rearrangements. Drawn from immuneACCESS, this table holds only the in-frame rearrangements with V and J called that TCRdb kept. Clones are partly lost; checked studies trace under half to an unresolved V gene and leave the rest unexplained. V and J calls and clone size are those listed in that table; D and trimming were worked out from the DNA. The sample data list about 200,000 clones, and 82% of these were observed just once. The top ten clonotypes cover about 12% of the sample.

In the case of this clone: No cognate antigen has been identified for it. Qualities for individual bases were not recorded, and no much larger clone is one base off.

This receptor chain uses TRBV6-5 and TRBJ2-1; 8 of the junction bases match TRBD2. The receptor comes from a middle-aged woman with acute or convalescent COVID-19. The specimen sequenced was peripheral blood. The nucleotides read TGTGCCAGCGGGTTGCGGGGGGAAACTGAGCAGTTCTTC. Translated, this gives CASGLRGETEQFF.